The rows below give T cell receptor beta chains drawn from one sample of a study of blood T cell repertoires in COVID-19. Clones were read by immunoSEQ multiplex PCR, and TCRdb kept only the in-frame ones, dropping some. The table includes 150,000 to 180,000 clones, roughly 80% detected once. Sequenced material: peripheral blood. These receptors were taken from a woman between 55 and 75 years old with acute or convalescent COVID-19. CDR3s include the opening cysteine and the closing phenylalanine or tryptophan. The D gene is left open where the match is weak. Rows give clone size only sometimes, using once, few, many, or a class for an expanded clone.

V: TRBV20-1; size: NA; D: NA; J: TRBJ1-1; DNA: TGCAGTGCTAGTCGACAGAACACTGAAGCTTTCTTT; CDR3: CSASRQNTEAFF
V: TRBV7-2; size: NA; D: NA; J: TRBJ1-6; DNA: TGTGCCAGCAGCTCGGGAGGGGCAGGGGTTAGTTCACCCCTCCACTTT; CDR3: CASSSGGAGVSSPLHF
V: TRBV5-6; size: NA; D: NA; J: TRBJ1-2; DNA: TGTGCCAGCAGCAGGGACACAACAACGATCCTCACCTTC; CDR3: CASSRDTTTILTF
V: TRBV28; size: NA; D: TRBD2; J: TRBJ2-2; DNA: TGTGCCAGCAGTCCGGGAGGGAGGAACACCGGGGAGCTGTTTTTT; CDR3: CASSPGGRNTGELFF
V: TRBV27; size: NA; D: NA; J: TRBJ1-5; DNA: TGTGCCAGCAGTTTATTCGCCAGGGATGGCAATCAGCCCCAGCATTTT; CDR3: CASSLFARDGNQPQHF
V: TRBV5-1; size: NA; D: TRBD1; J: TRBJ2-1; DNA: TGCGCCAGCAGCGTGGACAGGGGCGACAATGAGCAGTTCTTC; CDR3: CASSVDRGDNEQFF
V: TRBV3-1/TRBV3-2; size: NA; D: NA; J: TRBJ2-1; DNA: TGTGCCAGCAGCCACCGGGACTCTGTGAATGAGCAGTTCTTC; CDR3: CASSHRDSVNEQFF
V: TRBV14; size: once; D: NA; J: TRBJ2-1; DNA: TGTGCCAGCAGCCAACAACAGCAGAATGAGCAGTTCTTC; CDR3: CASSQQQQNEQFF
V: TRBV5-1; size: NA; D: NA; J: TRBJ2-1; DNA: TGCGCCAGCAGCTTGGCGCCAGGGGAGAACAATGAGCAGTTCTTC; CDR3: CASSLAPGENNEQFF
V: TRBV3-1/TRBV3-2; size: few; D: TRBD2; J: TRBJ2-5; DNA: TGTGCCAGCAGCCAAGGTTTGGTAGCGGGGGGGCTACAAGGCGAGACCCAGTACTTC; CDR3: CASSQGLVAGGLQGETQYF
V: TRBV7-9; size: NA; D: TRBD1; J: TRBJ1-4; DNA: TGTGCCAGCAGCCGGGACAGTGGTAATGAAAAACTGTTTTTT; CDR3: CASSRDSGNEKLFF
V: TRBV7-9; size: once; D: NA; J: TRBJ1-2; DNA: TGTGCCAGCAGCTTAGAGGCAGGGGTGGGCGGCTACACCTTC; CDR3: CASSLEAGVGGYTF
V: TRBV4-2; size: NA; D: NA; J: TRBJ2-1; DNA: TGTGCCAGCAGCCAAGGGGGACGGGGGGCCCACAATGAGCAGTTCTTC; CDR3: CASSQGGRGAHNEQFF
V: TRBV4-2; size: once; D: TRBD2; J: TRBJ2-5; DNA: TGTGCCAGCAGCCCCGACGGACTAGCGGGGGGCCAAGAGACCCAGTACTTC; CDR3: CASSPDGLAGGQETQYF
V: TRBV7-9; size: NA; D: NA; J: TRBJ2-2; DNA: TGTGCCAGCAGCTTCGGAGGGTCTAGCCGGGACACCGGGGAGCTGTTTTTT; CDR3: CASSFGGSSRDTGELFF
V: TRBV11-3; size: few; D: NA; J: TRBJ1-3; DNA: TGTGCCAGCAGCTTACCCCCAGGAACTGGAAACACCATATATTTT; CDR3: CASSLPPGTGNTIYF
V: TRBV30; size: NA; D: TRBD2; J: TRBJ2-3; DNA: TGTGCCTGGAGTTCCTACGGGACTAGCGGGTACAACACAGATACGCAGTATTTT; CDR3: CAWSSYGTSGYNTDTQYF
V: TRBV3-1/TRBV3-2; size: NA; D: TRBD2; J: TRBJ2-3; DNA: TGTGCCAGCAGCCAAGCTAGCGGGGGCCCAATCACTAGCACAGATACGCAGTATTTT; CDR3: CASSQASGGPITSTDTQYF